These 20 T cell receptor beta chains were all obtained from the same sample, sequenced in a study of response to subunit inactivated influenza vaccine. TCRdb re-derived calls from the RT-PCR reads in MiXCR, one entry per CDR3 protein. The sample comprises 530,000 or so distinct CDR3 sequences, 13% to 15% of which are singletons, and 8.5% to 14% rests with the top ten. The specimen comprised PBMCs from blood, sampled 11 to 12 days after vaccination. The receptors here all came from a man in his forties or fifties who received an inactivated influenza vaccine.

This clonotype was seen only a few times. Here the CDR3 DNA reads TGTGCCAGCAGCCTGACACCGGGAACAATGACCTACGAGCAGTACTTC. Amino acid sequence: CASSLTPGTMTYEQYF. The chain joins TRBV14 to TRBJ2-7; a possible D gene is TRBD2 (5 bases). This CDR3 is 16 amino acids long. Looked up from germline, CDR1 is SGHDN and CDR2 is FVKESK. With 4 bases removed from V and 2 bases from J, the gap between germline ends came to 18 bases.

The V call is TRBV6-1, the J call TRBJ2-2; a possible D gene is TRBD1 (5 bases). Per germline, CDR1 MNHNS and CDR2 SASEGT. The ends were cut back, 5 bases at V and 1 base at J, with 14 bases in the middle. CDR3 length equals 16 residues. The CDR3 DNA reads TGTGCCAGCAGTCTTCAGGGCAGGTTGAACACCGGGGAGCTGTTTTTT. Translation gives CASSLQGRLNTGELFF.

V gene TRBV18 combines with J gene TRBJ2-5; D gene ambiguous. The CDR3 has 14 residues. V was shortened by 6 bases and J by 3 bases, with 14 bases between the two germline ends. The germline gives CDR1 KGHSH, CDR2 LQKENI. The CDR3 region has the DNA TGTGCCAGCTCCACCGATGTAGGAAAAGAGACCCAGTACTTC. Amino acids: CASSTDVGKETQYF.

The chain employs TRBV7-2 and TRBJ2-3; D not resolved. The CDR3 is 13 residues long. Germline CDR1 SGHTA, CDR2 FQGNSA. Trimming pared 5 bases from V and 5 bases from J, leaving 11 bases between. The CDR3 spells CASSPSGGDTQYF. CDR3 DNA sequence: TGTGCCAGCAGCCCCTCGGGCGGAGATACGCAGTATTTT.

The chain joins TRBV5-1 to TRBJ2-3; 7 bases match TRBD2. J lost 3 bases, V lost 4 bases, and 5 bases had no gene match. There are 14 residues in the CDR3. CDR1 is SGHRS and CDR2 is YFSETQ in the germline V gene. The chain's CDR3 is CASSKAGLTDTQYF. The CDR3, as DNA: TGCGCCAGCAGCAAAGCGGGGTTGACAGATACGCAGTATTTT.

This clonotype was seen many times. This chain links TRBV12-3 or TRBV12-4 with TRBJ2-2; weak D call: TRBD1 (5 bases). Trimming removed 2 bases from V and 3 bases from J, with 7 bases in between. The CDR3 sequence is 14 residues long. DNA for the CDR3: TGTGCCAGCAGTTTACTAGGGGACACCGGGGAGCTGTTTTTT. Translation gives CASSLLGDTGELFF.

This clonotype appeared many times. J is TRBJ2-3 and V is TRBV11-3; D unclear. Germline CDR1 SGHNT, CDR2 YENEEA. Trimming removed 2 bases at V and 6 bases at J, with 12 bases between. This CDR3 region has 14 residues. CDR3 nucleotide sequence: TGTGCCAGCAGCTTAAGGCCCCAAGGGGATACGCAGTATTTT. Amino acid sequence: CASSLRPQGDTQYF. Full variable domain (remainder filled in from reference TRBV11-3 and TRBJ2-3): EAGVVQSPRYKIIEKKQPVAFWCNPISGHNTLYWYLQNLGQGPELLIRYENEEAVDDSQLPKDRFSAERLKGVDSTLKIQPAELGDSAVYLCASSLRPQGDTQYFGPGTRLTVL.

V is TRBV3-1 and J is TRBJ1-1, with D perhaps matching TRBD1 (5 bases). The CDR3 contains 14 residues. V was trimmed by 1 base and J by 5 bases, leaving 11 bases between them. Germline V gives CDR1 LGHDT, CDR2 YNNKEL (reference sequence). The CDR3 DNA reads TGTGCCAGCAGCCAAGGTATTAGGGGAACTGAAGCTTTCTTT. Protein product: CASSQGIRGTEAFF.

This clonotype was observed a few times. The V and J genes are TRBV20-1 and TRBJ2-5, with D perhaps TRBD2 (6 bases). The V end was cut by 6 bases, the J end by 4 bases, with 15 bases between. There are 13 residues in the CDR3. Germline V gives CDR1 DFQATT, CDR2 SNEGSKA (reference sequence). CDR3 amino acids: CSAGLTARETQYF. The DNA for the CDR3 is TGCAGTGCGGGACTTACGGCGCGAGAGACCCAGTACTTC.

This clonotype was detected many times. V gene TRBV3-1 combines with J gene TRBJ2-7; 10 bases line up with TRBD2. Trimming at V came to 4 bases and at J to 2 bases, leaving 2 bases not matched to a gene. The germline V gene encodes CDR1 LGHDT and CDR2 YNNKEL (reference sequence). The CDR3 sequence is 14 residues long. The CDR3 is CASSRAGGPYEQYF. Written as DNA, the CDR3 is TGTGCCAGCAGCCGAGCGGGAGGGCCCTACGAGCAGTACTTC.

The V gene is TRBV18, the J gene TRBJ2-7, with D possibly being TRBD1 (6 bases). In germline, CDR1 is KGHSH, CDR2 LQKENI. The CDR3 has 14 residues. Trimming left V 3 bases short and J 6 bases short, with 15 bases between. The CDR3 DNA reads TGTGCCAGCTCACCGTCGGGACAATCTGCCGAGCAGTACTTC. Its translation is CASSPSGQSAEQYF.

There are a few counts of this clonotype. V is TRBV18 and J is TRBJ1-1; D is ambiguous. CDR1 and CDR2 (germline): KGHSH, LQKENI. Trimming pared 2 bases from V and 1 base from J, leaving 5 bases between. The CDR3 has 13 residues. This CDR3 reads CASSPDQNTEAFF. The CDR3 DNA reads TGTGCCAGCTCACCAGATCAGAACACTGAAGCTTTCTTT.

This clonotype turned up a few times. V gene TRBV28 combines with J gene TRBJ2-7, with a possible D match to TRBD2 (5 bases). The CDR3 contains 14 residues. Per germline, CDR1 MDHEN and CDR2 SYDVKM. Trimming shortened V by 4 bases and J by 3 bases, and 13 bases separated the two germline ends. The CDR3 bases are TGTGCCAGCAGTTCGACTCAAACTAGCTACGAGCAGTACTTC. Its translation: CASSSTQTSYEQYF.

In this sample, this clonotype turned up a few times. The genes are TRBV4-1 and TRBJ2-5; no reliable D call. CDR1 and CDR2 from the germline V gene are MGHRA and YSYEKL. Trimming stripped 0 bases from V and 1 base from J, with 6 bases between. CDR3 length equals 14 residues. This CDR3 is CASSQDAIQETQYF. The CDR3 nucleotides read TGCGCCAGCAGCCAAGACGCGATCCAAGAGACCCAGTACTTC.

This clonotype was seen a few times. J is TRBJ2-4 and V is TRBV20-1, with D tentatively TRBD1 (6 bases). CDR3 length equals 15 residues. V lost 2 bases and J 0 bases, leaving 11 bases between the germline ends. Germline CDR1 DFQATT, CDR2 SNEGSKA (reference sequence). DNA of the CDR3: TGCAGTGCTAGACGGACAGCTCTAGCCAAAAACATTCAGTACTTC. Protein product: CSARRTALAKNIQYF.

The rearrangement uses TRBV10-3 and TRBJ2-2; 8 positions agree with TRBD2. The CDR3 is 17 amino acids. The germline V gene has CDR1 ENHRY and CDR2 SYGVKD. The V gene end was trimmed by 5 bases and the J gene end by 3 bases; junction bases not matched to a gene: 11. CDR3 region: CAISLPRGSGDTGELFF. The CDR3, as DNA: TGTGCCATCAGTCTCCCTCGGGGTAGCGGGGACACCGGGGAGCTGTTTTTT.

The chain couples TRBV7-9 to TRBJ2-2, with 7 bases matching TRBD2. CDR1 is SEHNR, CDR2 FQNEAQ, per germline (reference sequence). V lost 1 base and J lost 4; bases outside the gene matches: 6. The CDR3 contains 16 residues. The CDR3 nucleotides are TGTGCCAGCAGCTTAGAGGCGGGAGTTACCACCGGGGAGCTGTTTTTT. This translates into CASSLEAGVTTGELFF.

The table lists this clonotype with many counts. V gene TRBV7-9 combines with J gene TRBJ2-2; D remains ambiguous. The V end lost 4 bases, the J end lost 8 bases, and 14 bases lay between the germline ends. The CDR3 has 14 residues. From germline, CDR1 is SEHNR and CDR2 FQNEAQ (reference sequence). This CDR3 reads CASSSPGVPGELFF. The CDR3 nucleotides are TGTGCCAGCAGCTCCCCGGGCGTCCCAGGGGAGCTGTTTTTT.

The gene calls are TRBV3-1 and TRBJ2-1, with TRBD2 matching over 12 bases. V lost 6 bases, J lost 9 bases, and 15 bases stayed unmatched. The CDR3 length is 17 residues. Germline V lookup: CDR1 LGHDT, CDR2 YNNKEL (reference sequence). The CDR3 reads CASRRGETSGRSGEQFF. CDR3 DNA sequence: TGTGCCAGCAGGAGAGGTGAGACTAGCGGGAGATCCGGTGAGCAGTTCTTC.

This clonotype showed up just a few times. CDR3 region: CASSESQHPTDTQYF. Here the CDR3 DNA reads TGTGCCAGCAGTGAATCCCAGCATCCCACAGATACGCAGTATTTT. The chain employs TRBV6-1 and TRBJ2-3; no clear D gene. This CDR3 has 15 residues. The V gene's germline CDR1 is MNHNS and CDR2 SASEGT. V lost 2 bases to trimming and J lost 2 bases, with 11 bases between them.